What follows are 5 T cell receptor beta chains derived from one specimen sequenced in a study of CD8+CD57+ T cells in acquired aplastic anemia. Whoever was chosen for sequencing had shown CD8+CD57+ cell expansion by flow cytometry. Both TCR beta VDJ combination and CDR3 sequence profiling were carried out. Genomic DNA was the template for this profiling. TCRdb analysed the reads with MiXCR anew, one entry per CDR3 protein. The profile shows about 200,000 distinct CDR3 sequences, 65% of them singletons. The sequencing input was sorted CD4+, CD8+, or CD8+CD57+ T cells (not recorded which) from PBMCs. These receptor sequences come from a human donor with aplastic anemia.

The chain carries TRBV7-2 and TRBJ2-3; no clear D gene. Trimming shortened V by 1 base and J by 0 bases, and 8 bases separated the two germline ends. Looked up from germline, CDR1 is SGHTA and CDR2 is FQGNSA. This CDR3 has 15 residues. CDR3 DNA: TGTGCCAGCAGCTTAGGCTCCTCTAGCACAGATACGCAGTATTTT. Encoded protein: CASSLGSSSTDTQYF.

This chain links TRBV7-8 with TRBJ2-5; possible D gene TRBD1, 7 bases. This CDR3 has 13 amino acids. The V and J ends lost 5 bases and 3 bases respectively, with 10 bases between them. Per the germline V gene, CDR1 is SGHVS and CDR2 is FQNEAQ. As DNA, the CDR3 is TGTGCCAGCAGCCGCGGGACAGAAGAGACCCAGTACTTC. It yields the protein CASSRGTEETQYF.

The genes are TRBV15 and TRBJ2-3; 9 positions match TRBD2. The CDR3 extends over 16 amino acids. V was clipped by 1 base and J by 5 bases; unmatched bases: 7. The V gene's germline CDR1 is LNHNV and CDR2 YYDKDF (reference sequence). DNA of the CDR3: TGTGCCACCAGCAGAGGCCTAGCGGGACTGGAAGATACGCAGTATTTT. This translates into CATSRGLAGLEDTQYF.

A note on this clonotype: The CDR3 does not close with the conserved phenylalanine or tryptophan, likely indicating a read error. The chain combines TRBV7-3 with TRBJ2-7; D possibly corresponds to TRBD1 (6 bases). The CDR3 extends over 15 amino acids. Trimming removed 3 bases at V and 0 bases at J, with 12 bases between. Germline loops: CDR1 SGHTA, CDR2 FQGTGA. The CDR3 DNA is TGTGCCAGCAGCTTGACAGGCCCGAGCTCCTACGAGCAGTACTGC. It encodes CASSLTGPSSYEQYC.

This chain uses TRBV7-8 with TRBJ2-7; 11 nucleotides align to TRBD2. The CDR3 contains 15 residues. V was pared by 5 bases and J by 4 bases, with 7 bases of the junction left unmatched. Germline lookup yields CDR1 SGHVS and CDR2 FQNEAQ. The CDR3 DNA reads TGTGCCAGCAGCGCGGGAACTAGCGGGGGTTACGAGCAGTACTTC. It yields the protein CASSAGTSGGYEQYF.